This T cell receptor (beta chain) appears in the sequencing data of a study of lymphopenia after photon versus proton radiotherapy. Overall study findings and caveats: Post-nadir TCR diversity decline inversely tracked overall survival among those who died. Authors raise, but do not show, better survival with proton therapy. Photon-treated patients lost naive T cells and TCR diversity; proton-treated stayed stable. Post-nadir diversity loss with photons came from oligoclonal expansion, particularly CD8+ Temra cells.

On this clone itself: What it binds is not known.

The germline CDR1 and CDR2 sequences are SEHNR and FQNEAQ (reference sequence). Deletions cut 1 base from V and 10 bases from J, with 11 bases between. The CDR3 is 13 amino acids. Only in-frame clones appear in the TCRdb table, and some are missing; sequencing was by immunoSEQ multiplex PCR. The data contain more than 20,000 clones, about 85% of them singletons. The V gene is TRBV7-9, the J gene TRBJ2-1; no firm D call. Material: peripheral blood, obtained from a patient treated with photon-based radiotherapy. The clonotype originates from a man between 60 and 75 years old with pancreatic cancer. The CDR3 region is CASSLVSLGEQFF. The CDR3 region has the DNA TGTGCCAGCAGCTTAGTCTCCCTCGGCGAGCAGTTCTTC.